A selection of T cell receptor beta chains follows, all from one sample in a study of CD8 T cells in ankylosing spondylitis. TCRdb processed the 5' RACE reads anew with MiXCR; each CDR3 protein has one entry. The sample includes 400,000 to 450,000 distinct CDR3 sequences, roughly a sixth seen only once; the top ten take 0.95% to 1.1%. Sequencing input: blood, either unsorted or a sorted T cell fraction (not recorded which). Receptors were obtained from a male donor with ankylosing spondylitis. Both conserved end residues are part of each CDR3.

j_call	v_call	cdr3_length	cdr3_aa
TRBJ2-1	TRBV20-1	16	CSASSHGTSSYNEQFF
TRBJ2-3	TRBV10-3	14	CAISSGVGADTQYF
TRBJ1-1	TRBV20-1	17	CSAGVGAFVRADTEAFF
TRBJ2-1	TRBV5-1	14	CASSMGGVYNEQFF
TRBJ1-5	TRBV2	15	CASSGSAGGNLPQHF
TRBJ1-5	TRBV10-2	13	CASTGTRDQPQHF
TRBJ2-7	TRBV20-1	13	CSASPLTLYEQYF
TRBJ2-7	TRBV12-3/TRBV12-4	14	CASRIAGEGYEQYF
TRBJ1-1	TRBV25-1	16	CASSGGSGWGYTEAFF
TRBJ2-3	TRBV12-3/TRBV12-4	15	CASSVAGGSTDTQYF
TRBJ2-5	TRBV10-3	14	CAISESTGRETQYF
TRBJ2-2	TRBV24-1	16	CATSDPRVASAGELFF
TRBJ2-5	TRBV12-3/TRBV12-4	16	CASTPFRTQYQETQYF
TRBJ2-7	TRBV5-1	12	CASTLGGREQYF
TRBJ2-1	TRBV7-6	20	CASSLARVWDSRASYNEQFF
TRBJ1-2	TRBV6-1	17	CASSEYFGQARNYGYTF
TRBJ2-1	TRBV12-3/TRBV12-4	15	CASRPDGRVDNEQFF
TRBJ1-2	TRBV4-1	15	CASSQGGQGHYGYTF
TRBJ1-5	TRBV29-1	13	CSVVNREGQPQHF
TRBJ2-3	TRBV7-9	15	CASSFRGQGMDTQYF
TRBJ1-4	TRBV6-9	15	CASSYWGQTNEKLFF
TRBJ2-1	TRBV20-1	17	CSARDLGGGPSYNEQFF
TRBJ1-1	TRBV9	13	CASPYVANTEAFF
TRBJ1-4	TRBV5-1	15	CASSLGGQGQEKLFF
TRBJ2-2	TRBV7-6	17	CASSLGGGQDGTGELFF
TRBJ1-4	TRBV27	16	CASSFAGTGYEEKLFF
TRBJ2-7	TRBV4-3	16	CASSPQGSDYTYEQYF
TRBJ1-5	TRBV6-2/TRBV6-3	17	CASSTLAGQGSNQPQHF
TRBJ2-2	TRBV3-1	14	CASSQEGKTGELFF
TRBJ1-1	TRBV12-3/TRBV12-4	16	CASSADRGRGNTEAFF
TRBJ2-7	TRBV4-1	15	CASSQGPSSSYEQYF
TRBJ1-4	TRBV29-1	13	CSAANTLGEKLFF
TRBJ2-3	TRBV20-1	14	CSARGGVRTDTQYF
TRBJ1-1	TRBV6-5	15	CASSYEGVANTEAFF
TRBJ2-2	TRBV20-1	15	CSARMVGRNTGELFF
TRBJ2-2	TRBV7-2	16	CASSSGRGLNTGELFF
TRBJ1-2	TRBV6-5	15	CASSYGGDRGNGYTF
TRBJ2-7	TRBV27	14	CASSVPGAPYEQYF
TRBJ1-6	TRBV12-3/TRBV12-4	14	CASSYGDGNSPLHF
TRBJ2-1	TRBV2	12	CASSPSFDEQFF
TRBJ2-2	TRBV12-3/TRBV12-4	17	CASSPAGGPRSTGELFF